This T cell receptor beta chain was recorded in a study of breast tumors, draining lymph nodes, adjacent tissues. TCRdb re-called the multiplex PCR reads with MiXCR, one entry per CDR3 protein. The repertoire consists of over 150,000 distinct CDR3 sequences, with 25% to 40% occurring once and the leading ten covering approximately 4.3%. Germline lookup yields CDR1 KGHDR and CDR2 SFDVKD. The CDR3 length is 14 residues. V shed 3 bases and J shed 4 bases, with 12 bases lying between them. This clonotype was detected ten times or more. Axillary draining lymph nodes of breast cancer patients supplied the node samples.

The sequenced sample was axillary lymph node tissue. The TCR originated in a female donor with breast cancer. Some clones in this sample may be carry-over from other donors' samples. The V gene is TRBV24-1, the J gene TRBJ2-7; maybe TRBD2 (6 bases). The CDR3 protein is CATSDTRGTYEQYF. As DNA, the CDR3 is TGTGCCACCAGTGATACCAGAGGGACTTACGAGCAGTACTTC.